This TCR beta chain was sequenced for a study of blood T cell repertoires in COVID-19. Study summary: Collection of acute and convalescent COVID-19 samples took place in the United States, Italy and Spain. The cDNA or gDNA used as material had been derived from T cells, B-cell-depleted T cells, or PBMCs.

V was pared by 5 bases and J by 2 bases, with 16 bases between. The V gene's germline CDR1 is SGHTA and CDR2 FQGNSA. The CDR3 consists of 15 residues. Per the study methods: Scientists estimated how many nucleated cells there were by amplifying reference gene primers. Produced via immunoSEQ multiplex PCR; TCRdb's table is partial and in-frame only. The DNA gave D and trimming, while V, J and clone size come from that table. The sample records about 90,000 clones, around 80% being singletons. The sequenced sample consisted of peripheral blood. This chain links TRBV7-2 with TRBJ2-7; D is possibly TRBD1 (6 bases). The clonotype comes from a woman aged 80 or over with active or convalescent COVID-19. The CDR3 protein is CASSAQGNIPYEQYF. For the CDR3, the DNA is TGTGCCAGCAGCGCTCAGGGGAATATCCCCTACGAGCAGTACTTC.